The 13 T cell receptor beta chains presented below share a single source sample, sequenced in a study of glioma-infiltrating T cells after dendritic cell vaccination. Some clones are missing from TCRdb's copy, which holds only in-frame ones; the method was immunoSEQ multiplex PCR. The repertoire includes 30,000 to 40,000 clones, almost 85% of them detected once, and 7.8% sits in the top ten. The specimen comprised blood, sampled before dendritic cell vaccination. The receptors were gathered from a human donor with glioblastoma.

The chain uses TRBV28 and TRBJ1-4; 8 nucleotides agree with TRBD1. Per the germline V gene, CDR1 is MDHEN and CDR2 is SYDVKM. V gave up 1 base and J gave up 5 bases; unmatched junction bases: 3. This CDR3 is 15 amino acids long. The CDR3, as DNA: TGTGCCAGCAGTTTATTCGGACAGGGAAATGAAAAACTGTTTTTT. Translated, it gives CASSLFGQGNEKLFF.

This chain joins TRBV7-2 and TRBJ2-3; D perhaps matches TRBD2 (6 bases). The CDR3 is 16 residues long. The ends were cut back, 0 bases at V and 2 bases at J, with 12 bases in the middle. Germline V CDR1 and CDR2: SGHTA, FQGNSA. The CDR3 DNA sequence: TGTGCCAGCAGCTTAGCGGGGGGATTTTCCACAGATACGCAGTATTTT. It specifies CASSLAGGFSTDTQYF.

This sequence joins TRBV27 and TRBJ2-3, with 7 positions matching TRBD2. V lost 2 bases, J lost 2 bases, and 4 bases stayed unmatched. Looked up from germline, CDR1 is MNHEY and CDR2 is SMNVEV (reference sequence). The CDR3 is 15 amino acids. For the CDR3, the DNA is TGTGCCAGCAGTTTAGCTAGCGGCGACACAGATACGCAGTATTTT. Its protein product is CASSLASGDTDTQYF.

This clone occurred a few times. The gene calls are TRBV15 and TRBJ2-1, with D possibly being TRBD1 (5 bases). The CDR3 runs to 15 residues. Germline lookup yields CDR1 LNHNV and CDR2 YYDKDF (reference sequence). Trimming pared 3 bases from V and 2 bases from J, leaving 11 bases between. CDR3 sequence reads: CATSSGRGPYNEQFF. The CDR3 bases are TGTGCCACCAGCAGCGGAAGGGGCCCCTACAATGAGCAGTTCTTC. The whole variable domain, filled in from reference TRBV15 and TRBJ2-1, reads DAMVIQNPRYQVTQFGKPVTLSCSQTLNHNVMYWYQQKSSQAPKLLFHYYDKDFNNEADTPDNFQSRRPNTSFCFLDIRSPGLGDTAMYLCATSSGRGPYNEQFFGPGTRLTVL.

This chain's CDR3 is CASSLVAGGRGDTQYF. CDR3 coding DNA: TGTGCCAGCAGCTTAGTAGCGGGGGGGCGGGGAGATACGCAGTATTTT. This chain connects TRBV7-2 to TRBJ2-3; TRBD2 matches at 11 bases. The V gene's germline CDR1 is SGHTA and CDR2 FQGNSA. V lost 1 base and J lost 5; bases outside the gene matches: 5. The CDR3 is 16 residues long. The entire variable domain, with the rest obtained from reference TRBV7-2 and TRBJ2-3, is as follows: GAGVSQSPSNKVTEKGKDVELRCDPISGHTALYWYRQSLGQGLEFLIYFQGNSAPDKSGLPSDRFSAERTGGSVSTLTIQRTQQEDSAVYLCASSLVAGGRGDTQYFGPGTRLTVL.

This clone has just one count. As DNA, the CDR3 is TGCGCCAGCAGCCAAGTTTCGCTAGCGGGGAGTTACTACGAGCAGTACTTC. Translated: CASSQVSLAGSYYEQYF. The chain carries TRBV4-1 and TRBJ2-7; TRBD2 agrees at 9 bases. Germline V lookup: CDR1 MGHRA, CDR2 YSYEKL. CDR3 length: 17 amino acids. The V gene end was trimmed by 1 base and the J gene end by 3 bases; junction bases not matched to a gene: 10.

In nucleotides, the CDR3 is TGTGCCAGCTCACAGTTCGACAGGGCTCAGTTCTTC. Translating it yields CASSQFDRAQFF. This chain links TRBV18 with TRBJ2-1; 7 nucleotides align to TRBD1. The CDR3 is 12 residues long. V dropped 4 bases and J dropped 13; count of bases not matched to a gene: 7. Germline V gene data show CDR1 as KGHSH and CDR2 as LQKENI.

The chain joins TRBV6-5 to TRBJ2-2, with TRBD1 matching over 8 bases. V shed 6 bases and J 6 bases; nucleotides not matched to a gene: 9. This CDR3 has 15 amino acids. Germline lookup yields CDR1 MNHEY and CDR2 SVGAGI. CDR3 residues: CASSLQGVTAGELFF. The CDR3, as DNA: TGTGCCAGCAGCTTACAGGGGGTAACGGCCGGGGAGCTGTTTTTT.

J is TRBJ2-7 and V is TRBV7-8, with TRBD1 matching over 8 bases. Unmatched junction bases numbered 15, after V lost 5 bases and J lost 3 bases. Germline CDR1 SGHVS, CDR2 FQNEAQ. CDR3 size: 17 residues. The CDR3 nucleotides are TGTGCCAGCAGCAACAACCGGGACAGGAGAACACACTACGAGCAGTACTTC. This codes for CASSNNRDRRTHYEQYF.

The J gene is TRBJ2-7, the V gene TRBV18; no clear D. The CDR3 runs to 17 residues. Between the trimmed V and J ends, which lost 3 bases and 2 bases, there was a span of 20 bases. CDR1 is KGHSH, CDR2 LQKENI, per germline. The CDR3 reads CASSPPLTRRGAYEQYF. The CDR3 DNA sequence: TGTGCCAGCTCACCCCCTCTGACGCGGCGCGGTGCCTACGAGCAGTACTTC.

The chain couples TRBV7-8 to TRBJ1-5; D call uncertain. CDR1 SGHVS and CDR2 FQNEAQ come from the germline V gene. This CDR3 is 13 amino acids long. V lost 5 bases, J lost 11 bases, and 16 bases lay in between. The CDR3 protein is CASSPSLERTQHF. CDR3 nucleotide sequence: TGTGCCAGCAGCCCCAGTTTAGAGAGGACCCAGCATTTT.

CDR3 sequence reads: CASSLVPTHNEQFF. The CDR3 DNA is TGTGCCAGCAGCTTGGTTCCGACTCACAATGAGCAGTTCTTC. The chain employs TRBV5-6 and TRBJ2-1; D gene uncertain. Per the germline V gene, CDR1 is SGHDT and CDR2 is YYEEEE. The CDR3 loop spans 14 amino acids. V was clipped by 0 bases and J by 5 bases, with 9 bases between them.

A few counts support this clone. The rearrangement joins TRBV4-3 to TRBJ2-7; tentatively, D is TRBD2 (5 bases). V was trimmed by 0 bases and J by 6 bases, leaving 6 bases between them. This CDR3 is 12 amino acids long. CDR1 and CDR2 (germline): LGHNA, YSLEER. CDR3 amino acids: CASSQEGSEQYF. The CDR3 DNA reads TGCGCCAGCAGCCAAGAGGGGAGCGAGCAGTACTTC.